These T cell receptor beta chains were read from a single sample in a study of CD8 T cells in Susac syndrome. TCRdb used MiXCR to reprocess the immunoSEQ multiplex PCR reads, holding one entry per CDR3 protein. Of about 160,000 distinct CDR3 sequences listed, about 93% are singletons. Sequenced sample: CD4+ T cells from PBMCs. These receptors all stem from a human donor in good health. The CDR3 runs from the conserved cysteine through the conserved F or W. Fields, in order: CDR3 DNA, CDR3 protein, V gene, D gene, J gene, clone size. A D gene is named only where the DNA matches it firmly. Where a row states a size, it is once, few, many or the class of an expanded clone; other rows omit it.

CDR3 DNA: TGTGCCAGCAGCCGGGTAGGGGGGCTGACAAGGGAGCTGTTTTTT; CDR3 protein: CASSRVGGLTRELFF; V gene: TRBV25-1; D gene: NA; J gene: TRBJ2-2; clone size: NA
CDR3 DNA: TGTGCCACCAGGGAAGGAGATGAAAGGAATTTT; CDR3 protein: CATREGDERNF; V gene: TRBV24-1; D gene: NA; J gene: TRBJ1-4; clone size: NA
CDR3 DNA: TGCAGCGTATACAGACAGGTATATGGCTACACCTTC; CDR3 protein: CSVYRQVYGYTF; V gene: TRBV29-1; D gene: NA; J gene: TRBJ1-2; clone size: NA
CDR3 DNA: TGTGCCAGCAGCCAAGCGGCGGAGTCCAGCACAGATACGCAGTATTTT; CDR3 protein: CASSQAAESSTDTQYF; V gene: TRBV4-2; D gene: NA; J gene: TRBJ2-3; clone size: NA
CDR3 DNA: TGTGCCAGCAAAACGCCACAGGGGGCGAGGAACACTGAAGCTTTCTTT; CDR3 protein: CASKTPQGARNTEAFF; V gene: TRBV6-6; D gene: TRBD1; J gene: TRBJ1-1; clone size: NA
CDR3 DNA: TGCGCCAGCAGTGCGGCAGTTGATCAGCCCCAGCATTTT; CDR3 protein: CASSAAVDQPQHF; V gene: TRBV10-2; D gene: NA; J gene: TRBJ1-5; clone size: NA
CDR3 DNA: TGTGCCAGTACTCAAGACGGGAGTAATGAAAAACTGTTTTTT; CDR3 protein: CASTQDGSNEKLFF; V gene: TRBV19; D gene: NA; J gene: TRBJ1-4; clone size: NA
CDR3 DNA: TGCAGTGCCCCAGGGGAAGCTAACTATGGCTACACCTTC; CDR3 protein: CSAPGEANYGYTF; V gene: TRBV20-1; D gene: NA; J gene: TRBJ1-2; clone size: NA
CDR3 DNA: TGCAGTGCTACGCCGGCCAGGGGTAACACTGAAGCTTTCTTT; CDR3 protein: CSATPARGNTEAFF; V gene: TRBV20-1; D gene: NA; J gene: TRBJ1-1; clone size: NA
CDR3 DNA: TGCAGTGCTAGAGATGAACAGGGCAGCGAGCAGTACTTC; CDR3 protein: CSARDEQGSEQYF; V gene: TRBV20-1; D gene: NA; J gene: TRBJ2-7; clone size: NA
CDR3 DNA: TGTGCTAGTGGTTCGGACAGCTACAATGAGCAGTTCTTC; CDR3 protein: CASGSDSYNEQFF; V gene: TRBV12-5; D gene: NA; J gene: TRBJ2-1; clone size: NA
CDR3 DNA: TGCAGCGTTGAAGAACAGTACACTCCAGAGACCCAGTACTTC; CDR3 protein: CSVEEQYTPETQYF; V gene: TRBV29-1; D gene: NA; J gene: TRBJ2-5; clone size: NA
CDR3 DNA: TGCAGCGTTGAAGAACAGTACACAGATACGCAGTATTTT; CDR3 protein: CSVEEQYTDTQYF; V gene: TRBV29-1; D gene: NA; J gene: TRBJ2-3; clone size: NA
CDR3 DNA: TGTGCCAGCAGCTTCGGAGGGCCTCGCACAGATACGCAGTATTTT; CDR3 protein: CASSFGGPRTDTQYF; V gene: TRBV7-2; D gene: NA; J gene: TRBJ2-3; clone size: NA
CDR3 DNA: TGCGCCAGCAGCTTGGACGGGACTAGCGGGGGAACGTGGTTCTTC; CDR3 protein: CASSLDGTSGGTWFF; V gene: TRBV5-1; D gene: TRBD2; J gene: TRBJ2-1; clone size: NA
CDR3 DNA: TGCAGCGTGTCCTTACAGGAGAATTATGGCTACACCTTC; CDR3 protein: CSVSLQENYGYTF; V gene: TRBV29-1; D gene: NA; J gene: TRBJ1-2; clone size: NA
CDR3 DNA: TGTGCCAGCAGCCGAACCTCTTTGAAAAAGGGGGCCAACGTCCTGACTTTC; CDR3 protein: CASSRTSLKKGANVLTF; V gene: TRBV3-1; D gene: NA; J gene: TRBJ2-6; clone size: NA
CDR3 DNA: TGCGCCAGCAGCCAAGAGGGAAACAGGGGAAACGAGCAGTACTTC; CDR3 protein: CASSQEGNRGNEQYF; V gene: TRBV4-1; D gene: TRBD1; J gene: TRBJ2-7; clone size: NA
CDR3 DNA: TGTGCCAGTAGGGAGATCCAAGAGACCCAGTACTTC; CDR3 protein: CASREIQETQYF; V gene: TRBV2; D gene: NA; J gene: TRBJ2-5; clone size: few
CDR3 DNA: TGCGCCAGCAGCGAGACAGGACAGACCCCCGGGGCGGGCACTGAAGCTTTCTTT; CDR3 protein: CASSETGQTPGAGTEAFF; V gene: TRBV5-1; D gene: NA; J gene: TRBJ1-1; clone size: NA